One and the same sample provided the 21 T cell receptor beta chains below, sequenced in a study of blood T cell repertoires in COVID-19. Sequencing used immunoSEQ multiplex PCR; TCRdb keeps in-frame clones, though not all of them. Here the sample spans 300,000 to 400,000 clones, around 86% being singletons. Sequenced material: peripheral blood. The receptors here all came from a man aged 50 to 59 with active or convalescent COVID-19.

This sequence joins TRBV19 and TRBJ2-7; 15 bases map to TRBD2. Per the germline V gene, CDR1 is LNHDA and CDR2 is SQIVND (reference sequence). Trimming cost V 4 bases and J 4 bases; bases outside gene matches: 8. The CDR3 is 17 residues long. CDR3 in amino acids: CASSTPGLAGGGYEQYF. The CDR3 nucleotides are TGTGCCAGTAGTACTCCGGGACTAGCGGGAGGAGGGTACGAGCAGTACTTC.

The gene calls are TRBV7-2 and TRBJ2-1, with TRBD2 as a possible D gene (5 bases). CDR1 is SGHTA, CDR2 FQGNSA, per germline. The CDR3 totals 13 residues. The V end lost 3 bases, the J end lost 9 bases, and 12 bases lay between the germline ends. The CDR3 is CASSFTSEVEQFF. In DNA form, the CDR3 reads TGTGCCAGCAGCTTCACTAGTGAGGTTGAGCAGTTCTTC.

The chain recombines TRBV30 with TRBJ2-1; TRBD1 might be the D (7 bases). The CDR3 length is 16 residues. Germline V gives CDR1 GTSNPN, CDR2 SVGIG (reference sequence). Between the trimmed V and J ends, which lost 4 bases and 4 bases, there was a span of 20 bases. The CDR3 DNA reads TGTGCCTGGACCCCCCAGGGGGGACGATTATACAATGAGCAGTTCTTC. It is translated as CAWTPQGGRLYNEQFF. The whole variable domain, filled in from reference TRBV30 and TRBJ2-1, reads SQTIHQWPATLVQPVGSPLSLECTVEGTSNPNLYWYRQAAGRGLQLLFYSVGIGQISSEVPQNLSASRPQDRQFILSSKKLLLSDSGFYLCAWTPQGGRLYNEQFFGPGTRLTVL.

The chain joins TRBV4-2 to TRBJ1-4; D is perhaps TRBD1 (6 bases). This CDR3 spans 16 amino acids. V was cut by 1 base and J by 2 bases, with 11 bases left in between. The germline CDR1 and CDR2 sequences are LGHNA and YNFKEQ. The DNA of the CDR3 is TGTGCCAGCAGCCAAGCTTCACAGGGTACTAATGAAAAACTGTTTTTT. The encoded protein is CASSQASQGTNEKLFF.

The V gene is TRBV29-1, the J gene TRBJ2-7; D possibly corresponds to TRBD1 (5 bases). Trimming took 4 bases from V and 3 from J, leaving 10 bases between them. Germline lookup yields CDR1 SQVTM and CDR2 ANQGSEA. The CDR3 has 12 amino acids. CDR3 protein: CSVGQGFYEQYF. The CDR3 coding sequence is TGCAGCGTTGGGCAGGGTTTCTACGAGCAGTACTTC.

J is TRBJ1-1 and V is TRBV2, with TRBD1 as a possible D gene (6 bases). Germline V gene lookup returns CDR1 SNHLY and CDR2 FYNNEI. The CDR3 length is 13 residues. Trimming removed 6 bases at V and 3 bases at J, with 11 bases between. The CDR3 here is CASRDSVHTEAFF. The DNA for the CDR3 is TGTGCCAGCAGGGACAGCGTTCACACTGAAGCTTTCTTT.

J is TRBJ2-3 and V is TRBV7-8; 8 bases fit TRBD2. CDR1 and CDR2 from the germline V gene are SGHVS and FQNEAQ. With 8 bases clipped from V and 7 bases from J, the junction kept 5 bases outside the gene matches. The CDR3 length is 12 residues. CDR3 in DNA: TGTGCCAGCGTTAGCGGGACTTATACGCAGTATTTT. Encoded protein: CASVSGTYTQYF. The full variable domain, completed using reference TRBV7-8 and TRBJ2-3, is GAGVSQSPRYKVAKRGQDVALRCDPISGHVSLFWYQQALGQGPEFLTYFQNEAQLDKSGLPSDRFFAERPEGSVSTLKIQRTQQEDSAVYLCASVSGTYTQYFGPGTRLTVL.

This clone has only one observation. The rearrangement uses TRBV7-9 and TRBJ2-7; 10 bases align to TRBD1. CDR3 length: 16 amino acids. Germline CDR1 reads SEHNR; CDR2 reads FQNEAQ (reference sequence). V was clipped by 1 base and J by 2 bases; unmatched bases: 5. The CDR3 protein is CASSLGSTGGTYEQYF. The CDR3, as DNA: TGTGCCAGCAGCTTAGGCTCGACAGGGGGCACCTACGAGCAGTACTTC.

The V gene is TRBV5-5, the J gene TRBJ2-5; perhaps TRBD2 as D (6 bases). The CDR3 length is 16 residues. Trimming took 2 bases from V and 3 from J, leaving 17 bases between them. Germline V gene data show CDR1 as SGHKS and CDR2 as YYEKEE (reference sequence). CDR3 region: CASSFRTGSSKETQYF. The CDR3 nucleotides are TGTGCCAGCAGCTTCCGGACCGGGAGCTCCAAAGAGACCCAGTACTTC.

The gene calls are TRBV28 and TRBJ2-4; D is uncertain. Per the germline V gene, CDR1 is MDHEN and CDR2 is SYDVKM. V gave up 1 base and J gave up 0 bases, with 7 bases separating them. The CDR3 has 15 amino acids. DNA of the CDR3: TGTGCCAGCAGTTTATCTAAAGTAGCCAAAAACATTCAGTACTTC. It is translated as CASSLSKVAKNIQYF.

The chain has TRBV13 and TRBJ2-7; 11 positions agree with TRBD1. Germline V CDR1 and CDR2: PRHDT, FYEKMQ (reference sequence). CDR3 length: 16 amino acids. With 3 bases clipped from V and 2 bases from J, the junction kept 6 bases outside the gene matches. The CDR3 loop reads CASSFRTGGDPYEQYF. The CDR3 coding sequence is TGTGCCAGCAGCTTCAGGACAGGGGGCGACCCCTACGAGCAGTACTTC.

The rearrangement uses TRBV13 and TRBJ1-4; D unresolved. Germline-derived CDR1 and CDR2 are PRHDT and FYEKMQ (reference sequence). The CDR3 length is 13 residues. V lost 4 bases and J 8 bases, leaving 11 bases between the germline ends. The CDR3 here is CASSSFGGEKLFF. The CDR3 nucleotides are TGTGCCAGCAGCTCCTTCGGAGGGGAAAAACTGTTTTTT.

This chain joins TRBV6-6 and TRBJ1-5, with 7 positions matching TRBD1. The V and J ends lost 5 bases and 0 bases, in that order; junction bases with no gene match: 1. This CDR3 comprises 14 residues. The germline V gene has CDR1 MNHNY and CDR2 SVGAGI (reference sequence). In nucleotides, the CDR3 is TGTGCCAGCAGTGACAGGGCTAGCAATCAGCCCCAGCATTTT. It specifies CASSDRASNQPQHF.

This clone has at least ten counts. J is TRBJ2-2 and V is TRBV6-6; possibly TRBD2 for D (5 bases). The V gene lost 6 bases and the J gene lost 5 bases, with 16 bases spanning the gap. Germline loops: CDR1 MNHNY, CDR2 SVGAGI (reference sequence). The CDR3 is 15 residues long. The DNA for the CDR3 is TGTGCCAGCAGGATAGGGTTCACGGGAACCGGGGAGCTGTTTTTT. Amino acids: CASRIGFTGTGELFF.

The chain joins TRBV7-3 to TRBJ2-1; D is perhaps TRBD1 (6 bases). The V end lost 5 bases, the J end lost 10 bases, and 15 bases lay between the germline ends. Germline V gene lookup returns CDR1 SGHTA and CDR2 FQGTGA. The length of the CDR3 is 13 residues. The CDR3 reads CASSAGTTGEQFF. Written as DNA, the CDR3 is TGTGCCAGCAGCGCCGGGACAACGGGCGAGCAGTTCTTC.

This chain connects TRBV24-1 to TRBJ2-1; no firm D call. Trimming stripped 1 base from V and 8 bases from J, with 8 bases between. Per the germline V gene, CDR1 is KGHDR and CDR2 is SFDVKD. The length of the CDR3 is 13 residues. This chain's CDR3 is CATSDFGSHEQFF. The CDR3 nucleotides are TGTGCCACCAGTGATTTTGGCAGTCATGAGCAGTTCTTC.

This clone appeared once. The chain recombines TRBV4-2 with TRBJ2-1, with 9 bases fitting TRBD2. The CDR3 has 16 residues. The V gene's germline CDR1 is LGHNA and CDR2 YNFKEQ. J was trimmed by 8 bases and V by 2 bases; bases with no gene match: 10. The CDR3 loop reads CASSQLRASGTDEQFF. The CDR3 DNA reads TGTGCCAGCAGCCAATTAAGGGCTAGCGGGACCGATGAGCAGTTCTTC.

This clone was detected only a few times. The V call is TRBV4-2, the J call TRBJ1-2, with TRBD1 matching over 9 bases. J gave up 7 bases and V 3 bases, and 15 bases lay outside the gene matches. CDR1 and CDR2 (germline): LGHNA, YNFKEQ. The CDR3 consists of 17 residues. This CDR3 is CASSQFTGTGRPGGYTF. For the CDR3, the DNA is TGTGCCAGCAGCCAGTTTACCGGGACAGGGAGACCCGGTGGCTACACCTTC.

This CDR3 is CASSGDSYNSPLHF. CDR3 in DNA: TGTGCCAGTAGTGGAGACAGTTATAATTCACCCCTCCACTTT. The chain employs TRBV19 and TRBJ1-6, with TRBD1 as a possible D gene (5 bases). The CDR3 is 14 amino acids. Trimming removed 5 bases at V and 4 bases at J, with 9 bases between. Germline-derived CDR1 and CDR2 are LNHDA and SQIVND (reference sequence).

The chain joins TRBV18 to TRBJ2-1; D is possibly TRBD2 (6 bases). Germline CDR1 KGHSH, CDR2 LQKENI. Trimming cost V 1 base and J 4 bases, with 11 bases left between them. This CDR3 contains 15 residues. The CDR3 reads CASSPRSGTYNEQFF. The CDR3 DNA reads as TGTGCCAGCTCACCACGATCAGGGACTTACAATGAGCAGTTCTTC.

The chain joins TRBV28 to TRBJ2-2; tentatively, D is TRBD1 (5 bases). The CDR3 is 14 amino acids. CDR1 is MDHEN and CDR2 is SYDVKM in the germline V gene. V dropped 2 bases and J dropped 7 bases, with 11 bases sitting between them. The DNA of the CDR3 is TGTGCCAGCAGTTTAACACAGGTCGGCGGGGAGCTGTTTTTT. Protein sequence: CASSLTQVGGELFF.